The 5 T cell receptor beta chains in this list originate from one sample, sequenced in a study of cytomegalovirus exposure and HLA in healthy donors (dated by TCRdb to the late 2010s). The library was produced with the immunoSEQ multiplex PCR assay. A mixture of 60 forward primers for TCR Vbeta segments and 13 reverse primers for TCR Jbeta segments was used in the multiplex PCR. TCRdb took this table from immuneACCESS and kept in-frame rearrangements with V and J called. Such tables lack part of the clones; where checked against another copy, unresolved V genes explain under half of the gap, and the rest is unexplained. In all, the sample holds 120,000 or so clones, and roughly 75% of those were seen once. 11% of the sample comes from the top ten. Sequences were obtained from PBMCs. The source of these receptors is a man younger than 45 in good health and CMV-seropositive.

This rearrangement joins TRBV7-2 to TRBJ2-5; TRBD1 matches at 11 bases. The J call may be wrong; the DNA end is better matched by TRBJ2-7. Germline CDR1 SGHTA, CDR2 FQGNSA. The CDR3 contains 15 residues. CDR3 in DNA: TGTGCCAGCAGCCACACGGACAGGGGGCTCCACGAGCAGTACTTC. Translating gives CASSHTDRGLHEQYF.

The V and J genes are TRBV11-2 and TRBJ2-1; D uncertain. Germline values: CDR1 SGHAT, CDR2 FQNNGV. This CDR3 region has 13 residues. V was clipped by 1 base and J by 3 bases, with 4 bases between them. The DNA for the CDR3 is TGTGCCAGCAGCTTAGCCCGCTACAATGAGCAGTTCTTC. Translating gives CASSLARYNEQFF.

V and J are TRBV23-1 and TRBJ1-4; possibly TRBD1 for D (5 bases). TRBV23-1 is labeled an ORF, and its function is uncertain. V was clipped by 4 bases and J by 8 bases, with 14 bases between them. The CDR3 runs to 14 residues. In nucleotides, the CDR3 is TGCGCCAGCAGTCGGGGAGGGGATGGGGAAAAACTGTTTTTT. This translates into CASSRGGDGEKLFF.

The rearrangement links TRBV11-1 to TRBJ2-2, with D possibly being TRBD1 (5 bases). The V and J ends lost 0 bases and 1 base respectively, with 18 bases between them. Germline V CDR1 and CDR2: SGHAT, FQDESV (reference sequence). The CDR3 is 19 residues long. The CDR3, as DNA: TGTGCCAGCAGCTTAGCCCCGGCTTATAGGGGATTGAACACCGGGGAGCTGTTTTTT. Translation gives CASSLAPAYRGLNTGELFF. Looking up the rest from reference TRBV11-1 and TRBJ2-2 gives the full variable domain: EAEVAQSPRYKITEKSQAVAFWCDPISGHATLYWYRQILGQGPELLVQFQDESVVDDSQLPKDRFSAERLKGVDSTLKIQPAELGDSAMYLCASSLAPAYRGLNTGELFFGEGSRLTVL.

This clone has only a few counts. The chain employs TRBV18 and TRBJ1-4; possibly TRBD1 for D (6 bases). Trimming shortened V by 6 bases and J by 6 bases, and 17 bases separated the two germline ends. CDR1 is KGHSH and CDR2 is LQKENI in the germline V gene. CDR3 length: 15 amino acids. CDR3 protein: CASSQTTGTYEKLFF. The CDR3 bases are TGTGCCAGCTCCCAAACTACCGGGACATATGAAAAACTGTTTTTT.